The rows below give T cell receptor beta chains drawn from one sample of a study of Tregs in tolerant kidney transplant recipients. The table came from immunoSEQ multiplex PCR; TCRdb's copy has only in-frame clones and leaves some out. The table records roughly 99,000 clones, roughly 93% of them present only once. This material consisted of CD4+ T cells from blood, taken before the transplant. The source of these receptors is a human donor who received a combined kidney and bone marrow transplant. CDR3s leave out the opening cysteine and the closing phenylalanine or tryptophan. Fields, in order: CDR3 protein, clone size, J gene, V gene. Some rows have no size entry. The others give once, few or many, or a class for an expanded clone.

CDR3aa: ASSRPTEYEQY; abundance: .; j_gene: TRBJ2-7; v_gene: TRBV5-4
CDR3aa: ASSPGTDSRGYEQY; abundance: .; j_gene: TRBJ2-7; v_gene: TRBV4-3
CDR3aa: ASSMRSEAF; abundance: .; j_gene: TRBJ1-1; v_gene: TRBV19
CDR3aa: ASSLSPGRDYEQY; abundance: .; j_gene: TRBJ2-7; v_gene: TRBV11-3
CDR3aa: ACTRGDNQPQH; abundance: once; j_gene: TRBJ1-5; v_gene: TRBV30
CDR3aa: ASSLGEAGASYNEQF; abundance: .; j_gene: TRBJ2-1; v_gene: TRBV11-2
CDR3aa: ASSRTGSGFTDTQY; abundance: .; j_gene: TRBJ2-3; v_gene: TRBV19
CDR3aa: ASSRTGNTDTQY; abundance: .; j_gene: TRBJ2-3; v_gene: TRBV7-2
CDR3aa: ASSTRLAGVLAKNIQY; abundance: .; j_gene: TRBJ2-4; v_gene: TRBV4-2
CDR3aa: ASSQVRGREGEQF; abundance: .; j_gene: TRBJ2-1; v_gene: TRBV14
CDR3aa: ASSSPTGGAF; abundance: .; j_gene: TRBJ1-1; v_gene: TRBV6-5
CDR3aa: ASSPGLFSYNSPLH; abundance: .; j_gene: TRBJ1-6; v_gene: TRBV5-6
CDR3aa: ASSKAEGARRMGNQPQH; abundance: .; j_gene: TRBJ1-5; v_gene: TRBV21-1
CDR3aa: ASSPDRFSYEQY; abundance: .; j_gene: TRBJ2-7; v_gene: TRBV7-2
CDR3aa: ASSVQGLGANVLT; abundance: .; j_gene: TRBJ2-6; v_gene: TRBV6-1
CDR3aa: ASSLVGSQETQY; abundance: .; j_gene: TRBJ2-5; v_gene: TRBV7-7
CDR3aa: ASGASGTGGLGYT; abundance: .; j_gene: TRBJ1-2; v_gene: TRBV27
CDR3aa: ASEGEGSLRNTIY; abundance: few; j_gene: TRBJ1-3; v_gene: TRBV2
CDR3aa: ASSLVASGNYNEQF; abundance: .; j_gene: TRBJ2-1; v_gene: TRBV5-1
CDR3aa: ASSPPGGLLNNEQF; abundance: .; j_gene: TRBJ2-1; v_gene: TRBV18
CDR3aa: ASSPGTANTEAF; abundance: .; j_gene: TRBJ1-1; v_gene: TRBV7-2
CDR3aa: ASSFVAGSYNEQF; abundance: .; j_gene: TRBJ2-1; v_gene: TRBV5-1
CDR3aa: ASYLRDRQYEQY; abundance: .; j_gene: TRBJ2-7; v_gene: TRBV28
CDR3aa: ASSERQGNTGELF; abundance: .; j_gene: TRBJ2-2; v_gene: TRBV6-1
CDR3aa: ATRDRAQINEQF; abundance: .; j_gene: TRBJ2-1; v_gene: TRBV2